This T cell receptor (beta chain) was sequenced in a study of blood T cells in healthy people across ages. Regarding the study as a whole: Underestimates were what the diversity estimates from one million T cells were considered to be.

Sample-barcoded 5' priming and a J-beta primer mix drove a second PCR of about 6 to 12 cycles. TCRdb itself ran the 5' RACE reads through MiXCR, one entry per CDR3 protein. The sample holds 590,000 or so distinct CDR3 sequences, roughly 31% seen once. This clonotype was counted at least ten times. Its antigen is undetermined. CDR3 length equals 12 residues. Germline assignment: CDR1 SGHTA and CDR2 FQGNSA. V dropped 4 bases and J dropped 3 bases, with 3 bases sitting between them. Healthy Caucasian individuals from Russia aged 6 to 90 served as donors. The source material was blood. This chain connects TRBV7-2 to TRBJ2-2; D remains ambiguous. The receptor was isolated from a woman older than 75 in good health. The CDR3 protein is CASSYYTGELFF. CDR3 bases: TGTGCCAGCAGCTACTACACCGGGGAGCTGTTTTTT.